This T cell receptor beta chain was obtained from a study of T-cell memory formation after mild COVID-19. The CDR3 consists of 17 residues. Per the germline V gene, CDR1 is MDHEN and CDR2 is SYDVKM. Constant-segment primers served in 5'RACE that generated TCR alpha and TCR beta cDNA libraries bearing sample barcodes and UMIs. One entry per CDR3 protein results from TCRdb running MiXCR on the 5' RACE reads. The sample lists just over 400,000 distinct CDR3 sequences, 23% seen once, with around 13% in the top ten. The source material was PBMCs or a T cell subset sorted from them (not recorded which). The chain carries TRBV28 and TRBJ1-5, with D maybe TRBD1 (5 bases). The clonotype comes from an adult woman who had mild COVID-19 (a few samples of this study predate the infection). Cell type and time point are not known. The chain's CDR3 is CAAKGGGVPGSNQPQHF. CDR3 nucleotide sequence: TGTGCAGCAAAAGGTGGGGGGGTACCCGGGAGCAATCAGCCCCAGCATTTT.